The rows below give T cell receptor beta chains drawn from one sample of a study of regulatory T cells in long-lasting Graves disease. TCRdb itself ran the multiplex PCR reads through MiXCR, one entry per CDR3 protein. The sample lists roughly 440,000 distinct CDR3 sequences, 16% occurring once. The same data also went into a second study, on T cells in Graves' hyperthyroidism and ophthalmopathy.

The sample in question was peripheral blood mononuclear cells (PBMCs), obtained at new diagnosis, from a patient treated with antithyroid drugs. The receptors here all came from a woman between 18 and 30 years old with Graves disease. Both conserved end residues are part of each CDR3. A D gene is named only where the DNA matches it firmly. Rows may omit the clone size; those that give it use once, few, many or a size class.

V	J	size	D	DNA	CDR3
TRBV10-1	TRBJ2-7	-	-	TGCGCCAGCAGTGAGTCGGGAGAGCGAGGGAACGAGCAGTACTTC	CASSESGERGNEQYF
TRBV20-1	TRBJ2-7	many	-	TGCAGTGCTAGAGAGGGGGGTGGTATAGGGCAGTACTTC	CSAREGGGIGQYF
TRBV20-1	TRBJ2-3	many	-	TGCAGTGCTAGCAAAGTAGCAGATACGCAGTATTTT	CSASKVADTQYF
TRBV6-9	TRBJ1-1	-	-	TGTGCCAGCAGTTACTCCCTCTTAGGGATAGCTTTCTTT	CASSYSLLGIAFF
TRBV30	TRBJ2-2	few	TRBD1	TGTGCCTGGACCGGGACAGGGGAATTGGAGCTGTTTTTT	CAWTGTGELELFF
TRBV29-1	TRBJ2-1	many	-	TGCAGCGTTGAAGGGCAGGGAACGGGCAATGAGCAGTTCTTC	CSVEGQGTGNEQFF
TRBV12-3/TRBV12-4	TRBJ2-7	many	-	TGTGCCAGCAGTCTGGAGACAGTATTCTCCTACGAGCAGTACTTC	CASSLETVFSYEQYF
TRBV6-1	TRBJ2-3	many	TRBD2	TGTGCCAGCAGTGAACGACTAGCGGGAGGGGTAGATACGCAGTATTTT	CASSERLAGGVDTQYF
TRBV12-5	TRBJ1-1	many	-	TGTGCTAGTGGTTTGGTATCCCAGCGGGACACTGAAGCTTTCTTT	CASGLVSQRDTEAFF
TRBV20-1	TRBJ2-3	many	TRBD2	TGCAGTGCTAAGTCCATCGCGGGAGGGCCTGATACGCAGTATTTT	CSAKSIAGGPDTQYF
TRBV24-1	TRBJ2-5	many	-	TGTGCCACCAGTGACCCCAGAGCTTTCGAGACCCAGTACTTC	CATSDPRAFETQYF
TRBV7-9	TRBJ2-7	few	-	TGTGCCAGCAGCTCGACAGGCAGACTTAAAAACTACGAGCAGTACTTC	CASSSTGRLKNYEQYF
TRBV12-5	TRBJ2-5	-	-	TGTGCTAGTGGTTCAGAGGGGGGGACCCAGTACTTC	CASGSEGGTQYF
TRBV10-2	TRBJ1-1	-	TRBD1	TGCGCCAGCATTCCGAGACAGGGGCGAGAGAACACTGAAGCTTTCTTT	CASIPRQGRENTEAFF
TRBV28	TRBJ2-5	many	TRBD1	TGTGCCAGCAGTCCGAGACCGGGACAGGGGAAAGAGACCCAGTACTTC	CASSPRPGQGKETQYF
TRBV11-2	TRBJ2-1	many	TRBD2	TGTGCCAGCAGCCGCGGGGGTCAGGTCAATGAGCAGTTCTTC	CASSRGGQVNEQFF
TRBV9	TRBJ2-7	-	TRBD1	TGTGCCAGCAGCGCGGACAGGGGGCTAGGGGACGAGCAGTACTTC	CASSADRGLGDEQYF
TRBV18	TRBJ2-7	-	TRBD1	TGTGCCAGCTCGCGAGGGACAGGGGCCGTTCGGCCCTACGAGCAGTACTTC	CASSRGTGAVRPYEQYF
TRBV28	TRBJ2-7	many	TRBD2	TGTGCCAGCAGTTTACCTTGGACTAGCGGGAGCGAACACTCCTACGAGCAGTACTTC	CASSLPWTSGSEHSYEQYF
TRBV28	TRBJ1-2	many	-	TGTGCCAGCAGTTTATCCGACATCTATGGCCACACCTTC	CASSLSDIYGHTF
TRBV18	TRBJ1-2	-	TRBD1	TGTGCCAGCTCAAAGGGACAGGGCTACGGCTACACCTTC	CASSKGQGYGYTF
TRBV9	TRBJ2-3	few	TRBD2	TGTGCCAGCAGCGTAGCTGGGGGACTAGCGGGAGACACGCAGTATTTT	CASSVAGGLAGDTQYF
TRBV28	TRBJ1-6	few	-	TGTGCCAGCAGTCCTTCCCAGCTCAATTCACCCCTCCACTTT	CASSPSQLNSPLHF
TRBV12-3/TRBV12-4	TRBJ2-1	many	TRBD2	TGTGCCAGCAGAACTAGCGGGTCAACATACAATGAGCAGTTCTTC	CASRTSGSTYNEQFF
TRBV2	TRBJ1-5	-	TRBD1	TGTGCCAGCAGTGGACAGGGGACTAGCAATCAGCCCCAGCATTTT	CASSGQGTSNQPQHF
TRBV29-1	TRBJ2-5	many	TRBD2	TGCAGCGTTGAATGGGCTAGCGGGCAAGAGACCCAGTACTTC	CSVEWASGQETQYF
TRBV28	TRBJ1-2	many	-	TGTGCCAGCAGTCCCGGGGGGGGCGCGTTTGGCTACACCTTC	CASSPGGGAFGYTF
TRBV28	TRBJ2-5	many	TRBD2	TGTGCCAGCAGTTTTAGCGGGAGAGGGGAGACCCAGTACTTC	CASSFSGRGETQYF
TRBV5-1	TRBJ2-3	-	TRBD1	TGCGCCAGCAGCCGTACAGGGGCTGGGCAGTATTTT	CASSRTGAGQYF
TRBV20-1	TRBJ2-4	few	-	TGCAGTGCCCCGAAGTGGGATACCAAAAACATTCAGTACTTC	CSAPKWDTKNIQYF